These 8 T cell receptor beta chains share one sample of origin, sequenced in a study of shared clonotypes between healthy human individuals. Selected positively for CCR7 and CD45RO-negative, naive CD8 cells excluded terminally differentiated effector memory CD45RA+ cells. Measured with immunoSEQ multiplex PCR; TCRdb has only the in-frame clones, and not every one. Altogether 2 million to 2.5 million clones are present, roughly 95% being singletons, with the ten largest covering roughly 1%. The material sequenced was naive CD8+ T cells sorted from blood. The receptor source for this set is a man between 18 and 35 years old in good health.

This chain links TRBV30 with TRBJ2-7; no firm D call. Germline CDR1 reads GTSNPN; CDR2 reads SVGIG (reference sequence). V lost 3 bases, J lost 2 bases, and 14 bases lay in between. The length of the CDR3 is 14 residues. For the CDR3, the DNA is TGTGCCTGGAGCCGGCAGTCGAACCCCTACGAGCAGTACTTC. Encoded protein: CAWSRQSNPYEQYF.

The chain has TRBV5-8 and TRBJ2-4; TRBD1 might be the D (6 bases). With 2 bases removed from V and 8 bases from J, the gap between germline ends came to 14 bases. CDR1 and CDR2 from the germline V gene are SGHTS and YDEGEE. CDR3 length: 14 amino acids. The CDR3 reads CASSFSGEMDIQYF. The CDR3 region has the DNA TGTGCCAGCAGCTTCTCAGGGGAGATGGACATTCAGTACTTC. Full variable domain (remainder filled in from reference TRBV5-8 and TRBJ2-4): EAGVTQSPTHLIKTRGQQATLRCSPISGHTSVYWYQQALGLGLQFLLWYDEGEERNRGNFPPRFSGRQFPNYSSELNVNALELEDSALYLCASSFSGEMDIQYFGAGTRLSVL.

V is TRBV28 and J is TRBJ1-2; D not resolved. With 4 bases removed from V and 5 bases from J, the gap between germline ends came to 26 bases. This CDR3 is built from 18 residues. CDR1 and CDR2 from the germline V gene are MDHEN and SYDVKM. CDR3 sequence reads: CASSSLHLDSGLWYGYTF. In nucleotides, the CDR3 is TGTGCCAGCAGTTCCCTCCACCTAGATTCGGGCCTCTGGTATGGCTACACCTTC.

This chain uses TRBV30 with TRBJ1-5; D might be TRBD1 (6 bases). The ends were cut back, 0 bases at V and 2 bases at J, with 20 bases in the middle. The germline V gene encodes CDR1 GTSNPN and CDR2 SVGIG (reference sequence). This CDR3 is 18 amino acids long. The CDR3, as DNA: TGTGCCTGGAGTGTACGGGTGAGGGCAGGGGAAGGCAATCAGCCCCAGCATTTT. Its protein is CAWSVRVRAGEGNQPQHF.

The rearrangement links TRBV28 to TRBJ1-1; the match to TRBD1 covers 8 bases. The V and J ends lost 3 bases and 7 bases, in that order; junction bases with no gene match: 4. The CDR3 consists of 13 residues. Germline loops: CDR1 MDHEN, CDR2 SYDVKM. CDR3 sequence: CASSFGRGLEAFF. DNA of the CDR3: TGTGCCAGCAGTTTCGGCAGGGGGCTTGAAGCTTTCTTT.

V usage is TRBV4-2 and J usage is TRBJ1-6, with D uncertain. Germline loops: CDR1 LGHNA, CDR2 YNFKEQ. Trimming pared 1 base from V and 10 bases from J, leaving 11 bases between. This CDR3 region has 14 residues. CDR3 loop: CASSQGGLESPLHF. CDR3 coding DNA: TGTGCCAGCAGCCAAGGCGGGTTGGAATCACCCCTCCACTTT.

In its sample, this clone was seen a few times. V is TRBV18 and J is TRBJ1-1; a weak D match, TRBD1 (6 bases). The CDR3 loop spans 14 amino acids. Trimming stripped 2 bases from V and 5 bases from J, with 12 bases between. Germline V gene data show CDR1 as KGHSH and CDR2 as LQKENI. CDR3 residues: CASSPGGGQTEAFF. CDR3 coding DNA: TGTGCCAGCTCACCAGGCGGGGGCCAAACTGAAGCTTTCTTT.

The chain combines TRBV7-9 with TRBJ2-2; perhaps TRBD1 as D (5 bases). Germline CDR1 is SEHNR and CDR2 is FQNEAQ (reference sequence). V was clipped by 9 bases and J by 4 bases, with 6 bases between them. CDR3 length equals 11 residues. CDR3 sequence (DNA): TGTGCCAGTACAGGCACCGGGGAGCTGTTTTTT. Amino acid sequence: CASTGTGELFF. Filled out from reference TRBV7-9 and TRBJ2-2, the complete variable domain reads DTGVSQNPRHKITKRGQNVTFRCDPISEHNRLYWYRQTLGQGPEFLTYFQNEAQLEKSRLLSDRFSAERPKGSFSTLEIQRTEQGDSAMYLCASTGTGELFFGEGSRLTVL.